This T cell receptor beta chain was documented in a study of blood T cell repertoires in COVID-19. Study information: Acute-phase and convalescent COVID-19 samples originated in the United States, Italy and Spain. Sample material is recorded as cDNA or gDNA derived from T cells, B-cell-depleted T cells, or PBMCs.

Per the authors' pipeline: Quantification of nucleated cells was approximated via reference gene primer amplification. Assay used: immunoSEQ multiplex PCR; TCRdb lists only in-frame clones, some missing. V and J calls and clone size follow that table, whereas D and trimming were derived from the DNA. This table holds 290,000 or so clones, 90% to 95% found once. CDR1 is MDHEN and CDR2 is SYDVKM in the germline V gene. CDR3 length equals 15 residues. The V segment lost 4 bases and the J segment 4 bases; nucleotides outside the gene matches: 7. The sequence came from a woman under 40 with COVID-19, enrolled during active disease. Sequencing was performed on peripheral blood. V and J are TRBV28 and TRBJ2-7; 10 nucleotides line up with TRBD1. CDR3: CASSSPRGQGYEQYF. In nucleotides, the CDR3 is TGTGCCAGCAGTTCCCCCCGGGGACAGGGGTACGAGCAGTACTTC.